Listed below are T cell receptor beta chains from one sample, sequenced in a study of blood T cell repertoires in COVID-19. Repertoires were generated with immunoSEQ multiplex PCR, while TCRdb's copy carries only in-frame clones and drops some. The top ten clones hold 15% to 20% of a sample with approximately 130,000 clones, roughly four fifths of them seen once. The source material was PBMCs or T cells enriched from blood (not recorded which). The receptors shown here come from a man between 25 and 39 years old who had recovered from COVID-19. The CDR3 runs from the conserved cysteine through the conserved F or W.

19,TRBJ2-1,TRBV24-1,CATSDRRTSGRAVHNEQFF
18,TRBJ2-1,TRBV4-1,CASSRISGSDGSYNEQFF
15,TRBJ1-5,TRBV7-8,CASSRADRGNQPQHF
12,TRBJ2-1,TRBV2,CASSVPPGEQFF
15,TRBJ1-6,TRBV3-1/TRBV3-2,CASSQDPWSNSPLHF
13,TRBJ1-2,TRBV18,CASSPTGDYGYTF
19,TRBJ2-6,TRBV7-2,CASSPPVGQWSSGANVLTF
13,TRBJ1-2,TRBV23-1,CATPPRGNYGYTF
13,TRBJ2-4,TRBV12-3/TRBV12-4,CASRQDRADIQYF
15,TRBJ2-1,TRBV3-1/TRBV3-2,CASSRGGSSYNEQFF
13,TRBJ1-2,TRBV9,CASSVDASYGYTF
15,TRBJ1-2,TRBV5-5,CASSFPDRARYGYTF
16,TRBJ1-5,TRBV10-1,CASSLRVVNSNQPQHF
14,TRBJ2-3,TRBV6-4,CASSDGQGADTQYF
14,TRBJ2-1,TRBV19,CASKTGGVGNEQFF
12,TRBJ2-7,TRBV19,CATLGREGEQYF
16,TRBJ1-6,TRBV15,CATRDRMSRGNSPLHF
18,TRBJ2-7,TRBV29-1,CSVEWRGSRDRACYEQYF
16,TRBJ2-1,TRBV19,CASSMAGTSGHNEQFF
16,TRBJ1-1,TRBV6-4,CASSEVGDRPNTEAFF
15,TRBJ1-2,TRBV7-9,CASSDPPTGDYGYTF
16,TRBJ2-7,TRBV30,CAWSPLGTGGIYEQYF
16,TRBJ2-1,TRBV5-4,CASSFFGLRAYNEQFF
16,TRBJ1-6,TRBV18,CASSPTTGQGGGTLHF
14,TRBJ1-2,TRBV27,CASSATGTAEGYTF
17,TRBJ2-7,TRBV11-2,CASSPLRRDRGTYEQYF
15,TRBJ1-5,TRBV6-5,CASKSLTGGNQPQHF
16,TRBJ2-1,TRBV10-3,CAISGPRDRGYNEQFF
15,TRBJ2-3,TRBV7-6,CASRSGQGALDTQYF
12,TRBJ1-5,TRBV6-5,CASRAAGQPQHF
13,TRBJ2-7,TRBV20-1,CSASGQGRNEQYF
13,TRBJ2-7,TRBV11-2,CASSFGTSFEQYF
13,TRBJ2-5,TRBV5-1,CASSLQGEETQYF
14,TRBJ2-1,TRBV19,CASSPWTSWSEQFF
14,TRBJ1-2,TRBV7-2,CASSLGDRSYGYTF
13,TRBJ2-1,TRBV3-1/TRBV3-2,CASSQDSGSEQFF
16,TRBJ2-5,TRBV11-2,CASSLDGGGGQETQYF
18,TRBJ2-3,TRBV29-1,CSLWGGGASATSTDTQYF
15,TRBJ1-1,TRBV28,CASSLFREMNTEAFF
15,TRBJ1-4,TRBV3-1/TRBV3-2,CASSQLGAGVEKLFF